The next 12 T cell receptor beta chains were all read from a single sample in a study of blood T cells in healthy people across ages. Together with a sample-barcoded 5' primer, a J-beta primer mix was included in a second PCR lasting roughly 6 to 12 cycles. TCRdb reprocessed the 5' RACE reads with MiXCR, giving one entry per CDR3 protein. The table includes approximately 1,700,000 distinct CDR3 sequences, approximately 40% detected once. Sequencing input: blood. These TCRs come from a human donor in good health.

The V and J genes are TRBV12-3 or TRBV12-4 and TRBJ1-5; TRBD1 agrees at 7 bases. J was trimmed by 5 bases and V by 4 bases; bases with no gene match: 11. This CDR3 is 16 amino acids long. CDR3 residues: CASSSKRQGGDQPQHF. The CDR3, as DNA: TGTGCCAGCAGTTCCAAGCGACAGGGAGGTGATCAGCCCCAGCATTTT.

This rearrangement joins TRBV20-1 to TRBJ2-7, with D possibly TRBD1 on 5 matching bases. Trimming pared 3 bases from V and 5 bases from J, leaving 11 bases between. CDR1 is DFQATT and CDR2 is SNEGSKA in the germline V gene (reference sequence). The CDR3 runs 12 residues. CDR3: CSARGQADEQYF. CDR3 DNA sequence: TGCAGTGCTAGGGGGCAGGCCGACGAGCAGTACTTC.

The rearrangement joins TRBV7-2 to TRBJ1-2; D gene unclear. This CDR3 is 16 amino acids long. V was trimmed by 1 base and J by 0 bases, leaving 12 bases between them. Looked up from germline, CDR1 is SGHTA and CDR2 is FQGNSA. The CDR3 sequence is CASSLVSGPSNYGYTF. DNA of the CDR3: TGTGCCAGCAGCTTAGTTAGCGGACCCTCTAACTATGGCTACACCTTC.

There are a few counts of this clonotype. V and J are TRBV2 and TRBJ2-7, with 7 nucleotides matching TRBD1. This CDR3 has 15 amino acids. With V trimmed by 5 bases and J by 2 bases, 9 bases remained unmatched. The germline gives CDR1 SNHLY, CDR2 FYNNEI. In nucleotides, the CDR3 is TGTGCCAGCAGTAGTCCGAGACAGGGCCCCTACGAGCAGTACTTC. Translated, it gives CASSSPRQGPYEQYF.

As regards this clonotype: A much larger clone differs from this one at a single base, so this may be a read error. The chain has TRBV20-1 and TRBJ2-7; 9 bases map to TRBD1. V shed 5 bases and J 4 bases; nucleotides not matched to a gene: 6. There are 13 residues in the CDR3. Germline CDR1 is DFQATT and CDR2 is SNEGSKA (reference sequence). CDR3 sequence reads: CSAPGQGEYEQYF. CDR3 nucleotide sequence: TGCAGTGCTCCGGGACAGGGAGAATACGAGCAGTACTTC.

This clonotype has a handful of counts. The rearrangement uses TRBV19 and TRBJ2-7; D is ambiguous. The germline V gene has CDR1 LNHDA and CDR2 SQIVND (reference sequence). The CDR3 totals 13 residues. The V end lost 3 bases, the J end lost 7 bases, and 13 bases lay between the germline ends. CDR3 DNA: TGTGCCAGTAGTATCGAAGCCCCTCGGGAGCAGTACTTC. This encodes CASSIEAPREQYF.

This clonotype was observed a few times. This chain joins TRBV20-1 and TRBJ2-2; D perhaps matches TRBD1 (6 bases). With 4 bases removed from V and 6 bases from J, the gap between germline ends came to 12 bases. This CDR3 has 13 residues. Germline CDR1 reads DFQATT; CDR2 reads SNEGSKA (reference sequence). The CDR3 DNA sequence: TGCAGTGCTATGACAACAGGGTCCGGGGAGCTGTTTTTT. Translating gives CSAMTTGSGELFF.

DNA for the CDR3: TGTGCCAGCAGTTTTCAAAAGCCCTACGAGCAGTACTTC. Translating gives CASSFQKPYEQYF. The chain links TRBV12-3 or TRBV12-4 to TRBJ2-7, with no clear D. Trimming removed 3 bases from V and 2 bases from J, with 8 bases in between. The CDR3 consists of 13 residues.

This chain connects TRBV6-6 to TRBJ1-1; perhaps TRBD1 as D (6 bases). Looked up from germline, CDR1 is MNHNY and CDR2 is SVGAGI (reference sequence). The CDR3 runs to 15 residues. V lost 2 bases to trimming and J lost 3 bases, with 13 bases between them. The CDR3 here is CASSYPGQGYTEAFF. CDR3 nucleotide sequence: TGTGCCAGCAGTTACCCTGGGCAGGGGTACACTGAAGCTTTCTTT.

This clonotype was detected only a few times. The chain links TRBV7-9 to TRBJ1-2; 7 positions agree with TRBD1. The CDR3 is 16 residues long. Trimming took 0 bases from V and 3 from J; bases not matched to a gene: 7. Germline CDR1 is SEHNR and CDR2 is FQNEAQ (reference sequence). The CDR3: CASSLAVGTDDYGYTF. The CDR3 nucleotides are TGTGCCAGCAGCTTAGCCGTTGGGACAGACGACTATGGCTACACCTTC.

This chain joins TRBV15 and TRBJ2-1; D not certain. Germline CDR1 and CDR2: LNHNV and YYDKDF (reference sequence). The CDR3 is 13 amino acids. V was trimmed by 2 bases and J by 6 bases, leaving 8 bases between them. Here the CDR3 DNA reads TGTGCCACCAGCAGATCCAGGATCAATGAGCAGTTCTTC. This gives the protein CATSRSRINEQFF.

Regarding this clonotype: The junction differs from germline at one of its ends, possibly a read error. The chain uses TRBV29-1 and TRBJ1-5, with 9 nucleotides matching TRBD1. The length of the CDR3 is 12 residues. Germline CDR1 and CDR2: SQVTM and ANQGSEA. As DNA, the CDR3 is TGCAGCGTTTGGACAGGGGAACAGCTCCAGCATTTT. It translates to CSVWTGEQLQHF. The whole variable domain, remainder taken from reference TRBV29-1 and TRBJ1-5, is SAVISQKPSRDICQRGTSLTIQCQVDSQVTMMFWYRQQPGQSLTLIATANQGSEATYESGFVIDKFPISRPNLTFSTLTVSNMSPEDSSIYLCSVWTGEQLQHFGDGTRLSIL.